One and the same sample provided the 29 T cell receptor beta chains below, sequenced in a study of early T cells in non-severe SARS-CoV-2 infection. TCRdb processed the 5' RACE reads anew with MiXCR; each CDR3 protein has one entry. The sample has 75,000 or so distinct CDR3 sequences, about 14% seen once. Sequencing was carried out using whole blood. Receptor source: an adult who was a healthcare worker with PCR-confirmed SARS-CoV-2 infection or an uninfected control (not recorded which).

This clonotype was observed many times. The gene calls are TRBV5-1 and TRBJ1-4; perhaps TRBD1 as D (5 bases). Germline V gene data show CDR1 as SGHRS and CDR2 as YFSETQ. The CDR3 loop spans 13 amino acids. The V end was cut by 8 bases, the J end by 7 bases, with 15 bases between. Here the CDR3 reads CASSRQGGEKLFF. In DNA form, the CDR3 reads TGCGCCAGTTCCCGGCAGGGTGGTGAAAAACTGTTTTTT.

The chain combines TRBV4-1 with TRBJ2-7; possibly TRBD2 for D (6 bases). The germline V and J ends were trimmed by 1 base and 2 bases, with 12 bases remaining between them. The CDR3 length is 15 residues. Germline V CDR1 and CDR2: MGHRA, YSYEKL. The CDR3 here is CASSQAGAVTYEQYF. The CDR3 region has the DNA TGCGCCAGCAGCCAAGCGGGAGCGGTGACCTACGAGCAGTACTTC.

This clonotype was counted a few times. The chain couples TRBV6-1 to TRBJ1-4; unclear D gene. This CDR3 spans 15 amino acids. CDR1 and CDR2 (germline): MNHNS, SASEGT. Trimming pared 6 bases from V and 8 bases from J, leaving 19 bases between. The CDR3 DNA sequence: TGTGCCAGCAGGGCCGTTAGCCCTGCGTCCGAAAAACTGTTTTTT. Translation: CASRAVSPASEKLFF.

This clonotype was picked up a small number of times. This chain links TRBV25-1 with TRBJ1-4; D possibly corresponds to TRBD1 (6 bases). The V and J ends lost 2 bases and 5 bases respectively, with 12 bases between them. The germline gives CDR1 MGHDK, CDR2 SYGVNS. The CDR3 spans 15 residues. Written as DNA, the CDR3 is TGTGCCAGCAGTGAACCACAGGGAAAGAATGAAAAACTGTTTTTT. Its protein is CASSEPQGKNEKLFF.

This clonotype has a handful of counts. The V gene is TRBV5-5, the J gene TRBJ1-1; TRBD1 agrees at 10 bases. CDR3 length: 14 amino acids. With V trimmed by 3 bases and J by 2 bases, 1 base remained unmatched. The germline V gene encodes CDR1 SGHKS and CDR2 YYEKEE (reference sequence). CDR3 DNA sequence: TGTGCCAGCAGCTGGACAGGGGGTAACACTGAAGCTTTCTTT. This gives the protein CASSWTGGNTEAFF.

This sequence joins TRBV6-1 and TRBJ2-7; 9 bases are a match to TRBD1. Per germline, CDR1 MNHNS and CDR2 SASEGT. J was trimmed by 1 base and V by 8 bases; bases with no gene match: 6. The CDR3 length is 14 residues. The CDR3 DNA is TGTGCCAGCTTCCGGGACAGGGTTTCCTACGAGCAGTACTTC. Amino acids: CASFRDRVSYEQYF.

This clonotype has a handful of counts. The V and J genes are TRBV7-2 and TRBJ2-5; 10 bases are shared with TRBD2. Trimming at V came to 5 bases and at J to 2 bases, leaving 5 bases not matched to a gene. Germline-derived CDR1 and CDR2 are SGHTA and FQGNSA. The CDR3 sequence is 15 residues long. CDR3 nucleotide sequence: TGTGCCAGCAGCCGGACTAGCGGAGCTCAAGAGACCCAGTACTTC. It specifies CASSRTSGAQETQYF. Complete variable domain (other parts from reference TRBV7-2 and TRBJ2-5): GAGVSQSPSNKVTEKGKDVELRCDPISGHTALYWYRQSLGQGLEFLIYFQGNSAPDKSGLPSDRFSAERTGGSVSTLTIQRTQQEDSAVYLCASSRTSGAQETQYFGPGTRLLVL.

This rearrangement joins TRBV20-1 to TRBJ1-5, with D maybe TRBD1 (5 bases). V was pared by 5 bases and J by 5 bases, with 16 bases between. This CDR3 spans 14 amino acids. The V gene's germline CDR1 is DFQATT and CDR2 SNEGSKA (reference sequence). The CDR3 DNA sequence: TGCAGTGCTCCGCCCCGGGGGACGGATCAGCCCCAGCATTTT. This sequence encodes CSAPPRGTDQPQHF.

By its share, this clonotype is medium-sized. The chain has TRBV3-1 and TRBJ2-3; TRBD2 aligns across 10 bases. Losses at the gene ends were 4 bases for V and 3 bases for J; bases not matched to a gene: 4. This CDR3 spans 15 amino acids. Germline V gene sequence: CDR1 LGHDT, CDR2 YNNKEL (reference sequence). CDR3 amino acids: CASSPPGLATDTQYF. The CDR3 DNA is TGTGCCAGCAGCCCACCGGGACTAGCGACAGATACGCAGTATTTT.

This clonotype was seen a handful of times. This chain joins TRBV28 and TRBJ1-5; D perhaps matches TRBD1 (6 bases). There are 18 residues in the CDR3. Germline V gene sequence: CDR1 MDHEN, CDR2 SYDVKM. V was cut by 2 bases and J by 0 bases, with 17 bases left in between. CDR3 loop: CASSLQGFWQRSNQPQHF. CDR3 nucleotide sequence: TGTGCCAGCAGTTTACAGGGGTTTTGGCAGCGTAGCAATCAGCCCCAGCATTTT.

The chain couples TRBV5-6 to TRBJ1-5; a weak D match, TRBD1 (5 bases). The CDR3 is 13 residues long. Germline loops: CDR1 SGHDT, CDR2 YYEEEE. The V gene lost 4 bases and the J gene lost 7 bases, with 12 bases spanning the gap. CDR3 bases: TGTGCCAGCAGCCCAACAGGTGAACAGCCCCAGCATTTT. Translation: CASSPTGEQPQHF.

This chain connects TRBV20-1 to TRBJ2-1; TRBD1 is a possible D gene (6 bases). CDR1 is DFQATT, CDR2 SNEGSKA, per germline (reference sequence). The CDR3 is 14 residues long. V was pared by 5 bases and J by 4 bases, with 15 bases between. CDR3 loop: CSAYTGQDYNEQFF. CDR3 sequence (DNA): TGCAGTGCTTATACAGGGCAGGATTACAATGAGCAGTTCTTC.

This clonotype has a handful of counts. In DNA form, the CDR3 reads TGTGCCAGCAGCTTAGCGGGTACAGGAGGGGATTGGAACTATGGCTACACCTTC. Encoded protein: CASSLAGTGGDWNYGYTF. This chain joins TRBV7-8 and TRBJ1-2, with TRBD1 as a possible D gene (5 bases). The CDR3 has 18 amino acids. Trimming pared 0 bases from V and 2 bases from J, leaving 19 bases between. CDR1 and CDR2 (germline): SGHVS, FQNEAQ. The complete variable domain, with remaining parts taken from reference TRBV7-8 and TRBJ1-2, reads GAGVSQSPRYKVAKRGQDVALRCDPISGHVSLFWYQQALGQGPEFLTYFQNEAQLDKSGLPSDRFFAERPEGSVSTLKIQRTQQEDSAVYLCASSLAGTGGDWNYGYTFGSGTRLTVV.

This clonotype was found many times. The J gene is TRBJ1-2, the V gene TRBV5-4; D remains ambiguous. Germline V CDR1 and CDR2: SGHNT, YYREEE (reference sequence). V lost 0 bases and J lost 4, with 7 bases in between. The CDR3 length is 13 residues. The CDR3 loop reads CASSLGASYGYTF. CDR3 in DNA: TGTGCCAGCAGCTTGGGGGCCTCCTATGGCTACACCTTC.

The V gene is TRBV5-6, the J gene TRBJ1-1; no firm D call. V shed 1 base and J shed 8 bases, with 15 bases lying between them. Germline lookup yields CDR1 SGHDT and CDR2 YYEEEE. The CDR3 consists of 14 residues. The CDR3 spells CASSLMGTDLEAFF. CDR3 DNA: TGTGCCAGCAGCTTGATGGGAACCGATTTGGAAGCTTTCTTT.

This rearrangement joins TRBV4-1 to TRBJ2-7, with TRBD1 matching over 7 bases. V was clipped by 1 base and J by 1 base; unmatched bases: 7. There are 16 residues in the CDR3. Germline loops: CDR1 MGHRA, CDR2 YSYEKL. The CDR3 loop reads CASSQALRQGSYEQYF. The CDR3 coding sequence is TGCGCCAGCAGCCAAGCTCTTAGACAGGGTTCCTACGAGCAGTACTTC.

There are a few counts of this clonotype. The rearrangement joins TRBV7-8 to TRBJ1-6; the D gene is possibly TRBD1 (6 bases). CDR1 SGHVS and CDR2 FQNEAQ come from the germline V gene. The V end lost 6 bases, the J end lost 7 bases, and 22 bases lay between the germline ends. The CDR3 length is 17 residues. As DNA, the CDR3 is TGTGCCAGCAGGCTATTGGGATCAGGGGCACAGAATTCACCCCTCCACTTT. Its protein is CASRLLGSGAQNSPLHF.

Only a few counts were recorded for this clonotype. The chain couples TRBV5-1 to TRBJ2-5; TRBD1 might be the D (5 bases). V was clipped by 0 bases and J by 7 bases, with 19 bases between them. CDR1 is SGHRS and CDR2 is YFSETQ in the germline V gene. CDR3 length equals 16 residues. CDR3 amino acids: CASSLEVPQGSGTQYF. For the CDR3, the DNA is TGCGCCAGCAGCTTGGAAGTCCCCCAGGGATCTGGGACCCAGTACTTC. The full variable domain, rest sourced from reference TRBV5-1 and TRBJ2-5, is KAGVTQTPRYLIKTRGQQVTLSCSPISGHRSVSWYQQTPGQGLQFLFEYFSETQRNKGNFPGRFSGRQFSNSRSEMNVSTLELGDSALYLCASSLEVPQGSGTQYFGPGTRLLVL.

This clonotype was recorded a few times. V gene TRBV19 combines with J gene TRBJ1-2, with D possibly TRBD1 on 6 matching bases. There are 15 residues in the CDR3. CDR1 is LNHDA, CDR2 SQIVND, per germline (reference sequence). Trimming removed 5 bases from V and 4 bases from J, with 17 bases in between. CDR3: CASSARQDTIYGYTF. The CDR3, as DNA: TGTGCCAGTAGTGCGCGACAGGACACTATCTATGGCTACACCTTC.

The chain employs TRBV9 and TRBJ2-1; weak D call: TRBD2 (5 bases). The CDR3 totals 12 residues. V was trimmed by 2 bases and J by 9 bases, leaving 9 bases between them. In germline, CDR1 is SGDLS, CDR2 YYNGEE. The CDR3 nucleotides read TGTGCCAGCAGCGTGGGCGGAGGTGAGCAGTTCTTC. Translation: CASSVGGGEQFF.

The V call is TRBV5-1, the J call TRBJ1-2, with a possible D match to TRBD1 (5 bases). There are 15 residues in the CDR3. The germline gives CDR1 SGHRS, CDR2 YFSETQ. The ends were cut back, 0 bases at V and 6 bases at J, with 15 bases in the middle. The CDR3 loop reads CASSLAGGRGHGYTF. In nucleotides, the CDR3 is TGCGCCAGCAGCTTGGCCGGGGGACGGGGCCATGGCTACACCTTC. The full variable domain, with the rest looked up from reference TRBV5-1 and TRBJ1-2, is KAGVTQTPRYLIKTRGQQVTLSCSPISGHRSVSWYQQTPGQGLQFLFEYFSETQRNKGNFPGRFSGRQFSNSRSEMNVSTLELGDSALYLCASSLAGGRGHGYTFGSGTRLTVV.

The V gene is TRBV12-3 or TRBV12-4, the J gene TRBJ2-1; D is perhaps TRBD1 (6 bases). V was pared by 6 bases and J by 2 bases, with 11 bases between. This CDR3 is 14 amino acids long. As DNA, the CDR3 is TGTGCCAGCAGAAAAACAGGGACCTACAATGAGCAGTTCTTC. Protein product: CASRKTGTYNEQFF.

This clonotype was picked up many times. The CDR3 region is CASSHTRGLETGELFF. The CDR3 DNA sequence: TGTGCCAGCAGCCACACCCGGGGGTTGGAAACCGGGGAGCTGTTTTTT. This sequence joins TRBV6-6 and TRBJ2-2, with D possibly matching TRBD2 (6 bases). The CDR3 consists of 16 residues. V lost 6 bases to trimming and J lost 5 bases, with 19 bases between them. Germline CDR1 reads MNHNY; CDR2 reads SVGAGI (reference sequence).

This chain's CDR3 is CSARDLARVSTDTQYF. In DNA form, the CDR3 reads TGCAGTGCTAGAGATCTCGCCAGGGTTAGCACAGATACGCAGTATTTT. The chain carries TRBV20-1 and TRBJ2-3, with D perhaps TRBD1 (5 bases). Trimming removed 0 bases at V and 0 bases at J, with 13 bases between. The CDR3 length is 16 residues. In germline, CDR1 is DFQATT, CDR2 SNEGSKA (reference sequence).

This chain connects TRBV7-2 to TRBJ1-2; D not certain. Germline CDR1 is SGHTA and CDR2 is FQGNSA. With 5 bases removed from V and 0 bases from J, the gap between germline ends came to 4 bases. The CDR3 covers 12 residues. DNA for the CDR3: TGTGCCAGCAGCCCCGCTAACTATGGCTACACCTTC. It is translated as CASSPANYGYTF. Filled out from reference TRBV7-2 and TRBJ1-2, the complete variable domain reads GAGVSQSPSNKVTEKGKDVELRCDPISGHTALYWYRQSLGQGLEFLIYFQGNSAPDKSGLPSDRFSAERTGGSVSTLTIQRTQQEDSAVYLCASSPANYGYTFGSGTRLTVV.

This clonotype was counted between two and nine times. One end of the junction varies from germline; a read error may be responsible. CDR3 sequence: CASCLIGGTETQYF. The DNA of the CDR3 is TGTGCCAGCTGCTTGATCGGGGGCACGGAGACCCAGTACTTC. The V call is TRBV5-5, the J call TRBJ2-5, with D perhaps matching TRBD1 or TRBD2 (6 bases each). The CDR3 spans 14 residues. The V gene's germline CDR1 is SGHKS and CDR2 YYEKEE (reference sequence).

This clonotype appeared a few times. V is TRBV9 and J is TRBJ2-3; no firm D call. V lost 6 bases and J 5 bases, leaving 22 bases between the germline ends. The germline V gene has CDR1 SGDLS and CDR2 YYNGEE. This CDR3 has 16 residues. This CDR3 reads CASTRLGAISVDTQYF. The CDR3, as DNA: TGTGCCAGCACCCGTCTGGGCGCTATAAGCGTAGATACGCAGTATTTT.

This clonotype was detected only a few times. This chain connects TRBV7-8 to TRBJ2-7, with D unresolved. This CDR3 has 12 residues. Germline CDR1 reads SGHVS; CDR2 reads FQNEAQ. Trimming removed 1 base at V and 4 bases at J, with 5 bases between. The CDR3 protein is CASSLGQYEQYF. In DNA form, the CDR3 reads TGTGCCAGCAGCTTAGGGCAGTACGAGCAGTACTTC. Full variable domain (remainder filled in from reference TRBV7-8 and TRBJ2-7): GAGVSQSPRYKVAKRGQDVALRCDPISGHVSLFWYQQALGQGPEFLTYFQNEAQLDKSGLPSDRFFAERPEGSVSTLKIQRTQQEDSAVYLCASSLGQYEQYFGPGTRLTVT.

The chain joins TRBV29-1 to TRBJ2-3, with a tentative D call TRBD1 (6 bases). CDR1 is SQVTM and CDR2 is ANQGSEA in the germline V gene. The V end lost 2 bases, the J end lost 3 bases, and 15 bases lay between the germline ends. The length of the CDR3 is 15 residues. As DNA, the CDR3 is TGCAGCGTTGAATCCAGGGGAGTGTGGACAGATACGCAGTATTTT. This translates into CSVESRGVWTDTQYF.